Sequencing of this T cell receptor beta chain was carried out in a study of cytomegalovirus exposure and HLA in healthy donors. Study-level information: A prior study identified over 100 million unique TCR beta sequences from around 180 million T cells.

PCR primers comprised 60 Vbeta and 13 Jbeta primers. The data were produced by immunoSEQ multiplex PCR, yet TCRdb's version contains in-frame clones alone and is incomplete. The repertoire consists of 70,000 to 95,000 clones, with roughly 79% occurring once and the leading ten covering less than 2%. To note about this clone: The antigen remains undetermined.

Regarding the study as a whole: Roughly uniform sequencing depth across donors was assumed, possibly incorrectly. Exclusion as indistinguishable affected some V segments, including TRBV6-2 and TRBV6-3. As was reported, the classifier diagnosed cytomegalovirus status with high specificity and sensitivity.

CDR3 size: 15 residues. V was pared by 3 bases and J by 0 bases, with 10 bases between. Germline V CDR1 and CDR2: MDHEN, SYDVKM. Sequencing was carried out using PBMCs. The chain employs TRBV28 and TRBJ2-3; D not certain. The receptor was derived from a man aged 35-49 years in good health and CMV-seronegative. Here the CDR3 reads CASSFPQASTDTQYF. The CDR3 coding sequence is TGTGCCAGCAGTTTTCCCCAGGCTAGCACAGATACGCAGTATTTT.